One sample yielded the 6 T cell receptor beta chains listed below, sequenced in a study of T cell changes during pregnancy in multiple sclerosis (dated by TCRdb to between 2018 and 2020). The receptor library was made with the immunoSEQ multiplex PCR assay. TCRdb re-hosts the immuneACCESS table, in-frame sequences only. Its copies lack some clones; in the studies checked, an unresolved V gene accounts for under half of them, and the cause for the rest is not known. The sample includes around 70,000 clones, with over 80% observed a single time. The ten largest clones represent over 2% of the sample. The source material was peripheral blood, sampled before pregnancy. These receptors were taken from a female donor with multiple sclerosis, enrolled in a pregnancy study.

The CDR3 region has the DNA TGTGCCAGCAGCCAGGGGCCAAGCAATCAGCCCCAGCATTTT. Translation gives CASSQGPSNQPQHF. The rearrangement uses TRBV2 and TRBJ1-5, with D possibly matching TRBD1 (6 bases). The V end was cut by 6 bases, the J end by 1 base, with 10 bases between. CDR3 length: 14 residues. The germline CDR1 and CDR2 sequences are SNHLY and FYNNEI.

The chain combines TRBV27 with TRBJ2-1, with 7 bases fitting TRBD1. The CDR3 totals 16 residues. The V segment lost 6 bases and the J segment 3 bases; nucleotides outside the gene matches: 11. Germline-derived CDR1 and CDR2 are MNHEY and SMNVEV (reference sequence). The CDR3 nucleotides read TGTGCCAGCAGAGTTTCGGGACAGTTACTCTACAATGAGCAGTTCTTC. Translation gives CASRVSGQLLYNEQFF.

V and J are TRBV2 and TRBJ2-7; 8 bases map to TRBD1. V dropped 7 bases and J dropped 9; count of bases not matched to a gene: 17. The germline CDR1 and CDR2 sequences are SNHLY and FYNNEI. The CDR3 is 15 residues long. CDR3 nucleotide sequence: TGTGCCAGCAACTCCCACGGGACAGGAAATTTAGGGCAGTACTTC. This codes for CASNSHGTGNLGQYF.

V usage is TRBV29-1 and J usage is TRBJ1-2, with D perhaps matching TRBD1 (6 bases). Trimming stripped 7 bases from V and 10 bases from J, with 22 bases between. Germline CDR1 reads SQVTM; CDR2 reads ANQGSEA. The CDR3 spans 13 residues. This CDR3 reads CSAGDTAVLNYTF. CDR3 bases: TGCAGCGCTGGGGACACGGCCGTTTTGAACTACACCTTC. The whole variable domain, remainder taken from reference TRBV29-1 and TRBJ1-2, is SAVISQKPSRDICQRGTSLTIQCQVDSQVTMMFWYRQQPGQSLTLIATANQGSEATYESGFVIDKFPISRPNLTFSTLTVSNMSPEDSSIYLCSAGDTAVLNYTFGSGTRLTVV.

This clone appeared once. The chain recombines TRBV15 with TRBJ2-7; 9 nucleotides line up with TRBD2. The germline V gene has CDR1 LNHNV and CDR2 YYDKDF (reference sequence). The length of the CDR3 is 16 residues. The ends lost 1 base at V and 6 bases at J; junction bases unmatched: 10. The CDR3 coding sequence is TGTGCCACCAGCAGAGGAGGGCGGGAGGGCCTACCCGAGCAGTACTTC. Translation gives CATSRGGREGLPEQYF.

The sample holds one count of this clone. The chain links TRBV7-2 to TRBJ2-5; a possible D gene is TRBD1 (5 bases). Trimming removed 5 bases from V and 6 bases from J, with 13 bases in between. The CDR3 runs 13 residues. Germline CDR1 and CDR2: SGHTA and FQGNSA. CDR3 in DNA: TGTGCCAGCAGCAAAGAGCAGGGTCAGACCCAGTACTTC. This gives the protein CASSKEQGQTQYF.